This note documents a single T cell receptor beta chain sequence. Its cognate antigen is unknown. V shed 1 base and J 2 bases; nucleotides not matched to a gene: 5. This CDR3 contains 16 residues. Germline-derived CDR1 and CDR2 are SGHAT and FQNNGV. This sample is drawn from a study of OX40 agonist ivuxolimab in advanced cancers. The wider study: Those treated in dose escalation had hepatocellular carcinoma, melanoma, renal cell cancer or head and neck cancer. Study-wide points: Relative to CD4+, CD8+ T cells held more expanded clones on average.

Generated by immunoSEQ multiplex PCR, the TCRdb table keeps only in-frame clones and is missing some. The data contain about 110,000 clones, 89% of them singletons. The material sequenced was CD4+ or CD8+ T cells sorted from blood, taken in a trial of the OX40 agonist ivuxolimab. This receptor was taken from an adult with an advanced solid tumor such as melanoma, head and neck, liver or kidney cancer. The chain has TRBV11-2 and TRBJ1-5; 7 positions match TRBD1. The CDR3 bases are TGTGCCAGCAGCTTAGCCGGACAGGTTGGCAATCAGCCCCAGCATTTT. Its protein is CASSLAGQVGNQPQHF.